The clone carrying this T cell receptor beta chain was seen ten or more times. Its antigen is as yet unknown. The data were taken from a study of human T cells and chemical hapten exposure. Study-level background: For the roughly 24-week duration of the study, patients were given weekly doses of diphenylcyclopropenone on the scalp. Slight differences in pooled library volume were the main source of varying TCR yields across samples. Study-level results: There was a positive correlation between PT1 expanded TCR counts and patch test score.

Germline-derived CDR1 and CDR2 are SEHNR and FQNEAQ (reference sequence). The CDR3 has 15 residues. Trimming left V 4 bases short and J 0 bases short, with 11 bases between. TCRdb recomputed calls from the RACE reads with MiXCR, one row per CDR3 protein. The sample comprises roughly 86,000 distinct CDR3 sequences, 10% of which are singletons, and approximately 2.2% rests with the top ten. Noted time point: patch test 1, 2 weeks after DPC sensitization. As for treatment: therapeutic diphenylcyclopropenone sensitization with weekly scalp DPC. The starting material was whole blood, obtained in connection with sensitization to the hapten diphenylcyclopropenone (DPC). J is TRBJ2-3 and V is TRBV7-9; possible D gene TRBD2, 5 bases. This TCR was sampled from a man in his forties with alopecia areata. Some clones in this sample may be carry-over from other donors' samples. This chain's CDR3 is CASSSGGDSTDTQYF. The CDR3 DNA sequence: TGTGCCAGCAGCTCCGGAGGCGATAGCACAGATACGCAGTATTTT.